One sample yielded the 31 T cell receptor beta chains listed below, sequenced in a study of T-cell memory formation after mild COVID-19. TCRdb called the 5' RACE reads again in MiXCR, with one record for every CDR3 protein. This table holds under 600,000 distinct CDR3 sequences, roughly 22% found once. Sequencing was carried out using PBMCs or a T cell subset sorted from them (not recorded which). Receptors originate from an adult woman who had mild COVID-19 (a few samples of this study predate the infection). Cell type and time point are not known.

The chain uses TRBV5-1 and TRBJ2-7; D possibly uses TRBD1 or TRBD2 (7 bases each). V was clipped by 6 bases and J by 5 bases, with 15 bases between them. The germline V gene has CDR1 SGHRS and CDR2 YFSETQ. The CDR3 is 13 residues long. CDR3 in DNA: TGCGCCAGCAACCAGGGGGGGTCCAACGAGCAGTACTTC. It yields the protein CASNQGGSNEQYF.

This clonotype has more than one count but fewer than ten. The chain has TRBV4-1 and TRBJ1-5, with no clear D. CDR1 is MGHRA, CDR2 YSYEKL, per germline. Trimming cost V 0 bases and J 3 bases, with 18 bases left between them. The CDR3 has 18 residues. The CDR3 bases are TGCGCCAGCAGCCAAGACCGATGGACGCAGGTTCTCAATCAGCCCCAGCATTTT. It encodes CASSQDRWTQVLNQPQHF.

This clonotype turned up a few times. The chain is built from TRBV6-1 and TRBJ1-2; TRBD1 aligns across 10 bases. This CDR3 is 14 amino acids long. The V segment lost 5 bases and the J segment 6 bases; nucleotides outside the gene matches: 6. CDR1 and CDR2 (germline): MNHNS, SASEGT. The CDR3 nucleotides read TGTGCCAGCAGTAGGGACAGGGGCGGGGATGGCTACACCTTC. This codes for CASSRDRGGDGYTF.

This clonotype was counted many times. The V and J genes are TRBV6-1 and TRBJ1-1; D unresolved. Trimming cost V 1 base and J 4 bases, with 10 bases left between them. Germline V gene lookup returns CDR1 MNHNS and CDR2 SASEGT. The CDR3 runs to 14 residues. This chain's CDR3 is CASSEDGESTEAFF. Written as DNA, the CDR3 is TGTGCCAGCAGTGAAGATGGGGAGTCCACTGAAGCTTTCTTT.

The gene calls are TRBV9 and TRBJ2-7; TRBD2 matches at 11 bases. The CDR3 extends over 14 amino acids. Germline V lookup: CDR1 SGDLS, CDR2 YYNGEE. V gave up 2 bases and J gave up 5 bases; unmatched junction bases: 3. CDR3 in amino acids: CASSVTSGSHEQYF. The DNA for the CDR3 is TGTGCCAGCAGCGTTACTAGCGGGAGCCACGAGCAGTACTTC.

As DNA, the CDR3 is TGTGCCAGCATCCAGGGTGAAAATCAGCCCCAGCATTTT. Residues: CASIQGENQPQHF. The rearrangement uses TRBV3-1 and TRBJ1-5; D possibly corresponds to TRBD1 (5 bases). The CDR3 sequence is 13 residues long. The V and J ends lost 7 bases and 4 bases respectively, with 11 bases between them. The germline V gene encodes CDR1 LGHDT and CDR2 YNNKEL (reference sequence).

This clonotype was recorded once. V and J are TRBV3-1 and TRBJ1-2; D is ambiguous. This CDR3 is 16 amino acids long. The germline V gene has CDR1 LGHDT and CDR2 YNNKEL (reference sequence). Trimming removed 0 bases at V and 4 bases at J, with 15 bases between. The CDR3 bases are TGTGCCAGCAGCCAAGATCTCTCCAGGACCCTCTATGGCTACACCTTC. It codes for CASSQDLSRTLYGYTF.

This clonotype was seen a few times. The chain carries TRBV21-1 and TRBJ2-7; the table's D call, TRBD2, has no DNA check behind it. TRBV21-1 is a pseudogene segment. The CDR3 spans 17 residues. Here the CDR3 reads CASSKEGSGGSSYEQYF. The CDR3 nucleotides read TGTGCCAGCAGCAAAGAAGGTAGCGGGGGCTCCTCCTACGAGCAGTACTTC.

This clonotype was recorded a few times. In DNA, the CDR3 is TGTGCCAGCAGCCAAGTTAGCCCAACCATGAGACCTAAAACCCAAGAGACCCAGTACTTC. This encodes CASSQVSPTMRPKTQETQYF. The genes are TRBV14 and TRBJ2-5; D unclear. The CDR3 has 20 residues. V was shortened by 1 base and J by 1 base, with 25 bases between the two germline ends. Germline V gene data show CDR1 as SGHDN and CDR2 as FVKESK.

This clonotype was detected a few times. CDR3 sequence: CASSLRGKGEAEQFF. CDR3 nucleotides: TGCGCCAGCAGCCTCCGGGGGAAAGGGGAGGCTGAGCAGTTCTTC. The rearrangement links TRBV4-1 to TRBJ2-1; a possible D gene is TRBD2 (6 bases). Trimming took 4 bases from V and 9 from J, leaving 19 bases between them. Germline CDR1 reads MGHRA; CDR2 reads YSYEKL. The CDR3 extends over 15 amino acids.

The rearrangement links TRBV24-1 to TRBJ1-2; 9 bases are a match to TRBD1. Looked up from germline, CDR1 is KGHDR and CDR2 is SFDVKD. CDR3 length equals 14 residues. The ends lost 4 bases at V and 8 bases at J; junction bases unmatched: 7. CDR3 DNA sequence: TGTGCCACCAGTGAGGGGACAGGGAATAGAGGCTACACCTTC. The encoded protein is CATSEGTGNRGYTF.

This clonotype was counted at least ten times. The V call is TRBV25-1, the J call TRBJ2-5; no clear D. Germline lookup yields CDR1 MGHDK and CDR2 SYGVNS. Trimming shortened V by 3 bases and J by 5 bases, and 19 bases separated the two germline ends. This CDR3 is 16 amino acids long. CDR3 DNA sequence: TGTGCCAGCAGTGAGCCGCTGTTGACTTCCGGGGAGACCCAGTACTTC. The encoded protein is CASSEPLLTSGETQYF. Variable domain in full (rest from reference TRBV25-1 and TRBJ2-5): EADIYQTPRYLVIGTGKKITLECSQTMGHDKMYWYQQDPGMELHLIHYSYGVNSTEKGDLSSESTVSRIRTEHFPLTLESARPSHTSQYLCASSEPLLTSGETQYFGPGTRLLVL.

Here the CDR3 reads CASSVVGVSYNEQFF. The CDR3 DNA follows: TGTGCCAGCAGCGTAGTCGGGGTGTCCTACAATGAGCAGTTCTTC. This chain uses TRBV9 with TRBJ2-1, with TRBD2 as a possible D gene (5 bases). V lost 0 bases to trimming and J lost 1 base, with 8 bases between them. CDR3 size: 15 residues. Germline V lookup: CDR1 SGDLS, CDR2 YYNGEE. Variable domain in full (rest from reference TRBV9 and TRBJ2-1): DSGVTQTPKHLITATGQRVTLRCSPRSGDLSVYWYQQSLDQGLQFLIQYYNGEERAKGNILERFSAQQFPDLHSELNLSSLELGDSALYFCASSVVGVSYNEQFFGPGTRLTVL.

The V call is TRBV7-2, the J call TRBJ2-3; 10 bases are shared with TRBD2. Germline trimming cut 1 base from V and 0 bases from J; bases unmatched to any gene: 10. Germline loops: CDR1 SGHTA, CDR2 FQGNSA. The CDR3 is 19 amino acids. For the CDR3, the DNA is TGTGCCAGCAGCTTAGAGTTTGTAGCGGGAGGACCGAGCACAGATACGCAGTATTTT. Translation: CASSLEFVAGGPSTDTQYF.

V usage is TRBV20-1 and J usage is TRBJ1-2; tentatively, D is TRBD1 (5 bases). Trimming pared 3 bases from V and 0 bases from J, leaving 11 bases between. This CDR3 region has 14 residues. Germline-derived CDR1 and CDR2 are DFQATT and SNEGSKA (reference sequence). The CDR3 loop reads CSARTGTANYGYTF. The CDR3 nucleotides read TGCAGTGCTAGGACCGGGACGGCTAACTATGGCTACACCTTC.

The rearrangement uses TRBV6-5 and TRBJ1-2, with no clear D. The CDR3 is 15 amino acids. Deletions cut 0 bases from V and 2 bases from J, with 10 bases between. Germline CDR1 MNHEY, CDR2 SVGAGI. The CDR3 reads CASSYSVLVNYGYTF. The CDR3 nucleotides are TGTGCCAGCAGTTACTCGGTCTTGGTCAACTATGGCTACACCTTC.

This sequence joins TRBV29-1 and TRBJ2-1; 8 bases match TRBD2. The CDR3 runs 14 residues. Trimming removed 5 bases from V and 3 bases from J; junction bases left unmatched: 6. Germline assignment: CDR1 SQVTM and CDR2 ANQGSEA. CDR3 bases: TGCAGCGTTAATCCGGGGGGGATCTACAATGAGCAGTTCTTC. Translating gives CSVNPGGIYNEQFF.

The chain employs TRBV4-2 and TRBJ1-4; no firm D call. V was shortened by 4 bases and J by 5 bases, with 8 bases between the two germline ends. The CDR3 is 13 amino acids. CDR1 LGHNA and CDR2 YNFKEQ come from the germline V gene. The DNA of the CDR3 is TGTGCCAGCAGCCGGAGTTCCAATGAAAAACTGTTTTTT. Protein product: CASSRSSNEKLFF.

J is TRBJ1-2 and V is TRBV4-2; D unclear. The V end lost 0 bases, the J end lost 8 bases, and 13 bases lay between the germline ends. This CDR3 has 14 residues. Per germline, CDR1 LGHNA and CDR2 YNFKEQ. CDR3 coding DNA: TGTGCCAGCAGCCAAGAAGCAGGCCCAGCGGGCTACACCTTC. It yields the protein CASSQEAGPAGYTF.

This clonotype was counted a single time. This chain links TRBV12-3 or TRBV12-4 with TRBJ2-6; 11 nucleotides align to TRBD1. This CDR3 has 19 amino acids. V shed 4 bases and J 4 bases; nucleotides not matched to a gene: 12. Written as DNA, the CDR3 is TGTGCCAGCAGTTACATGAGCCGGGACAGGGGGGTAGGGGCCAACGTCCTGACTTTC. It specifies CASSYMSRDRGVGANVLTF.

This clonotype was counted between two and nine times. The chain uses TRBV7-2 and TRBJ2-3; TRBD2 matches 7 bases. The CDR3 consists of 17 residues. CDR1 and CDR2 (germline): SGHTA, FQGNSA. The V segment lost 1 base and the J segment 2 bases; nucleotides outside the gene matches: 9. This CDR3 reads CASSLEFGTILTDTQYF. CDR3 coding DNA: TGTGCCAGCAGCTTAGAGTTCGGGACTATCCTCACAGATACGCAGTATTTT.

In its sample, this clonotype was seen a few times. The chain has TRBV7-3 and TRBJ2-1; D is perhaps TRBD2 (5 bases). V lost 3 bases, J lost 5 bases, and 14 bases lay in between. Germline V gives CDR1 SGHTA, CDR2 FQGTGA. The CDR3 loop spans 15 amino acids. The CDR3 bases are TGTGCCAGCAGCTTGAATAGCGCGGTGAACAATGAGCAGTTCTTC. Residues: CASSLNSAVNNEQFF.

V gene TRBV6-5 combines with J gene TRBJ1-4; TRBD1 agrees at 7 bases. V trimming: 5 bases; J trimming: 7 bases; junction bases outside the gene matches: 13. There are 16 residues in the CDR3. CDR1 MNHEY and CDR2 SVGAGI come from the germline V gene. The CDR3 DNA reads TGTGCCAGCAGTCGAGGACCAGGGGGGATGAGTGAAAAACTGTTTTTT. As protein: CASSRGPGGMSEKLFF.

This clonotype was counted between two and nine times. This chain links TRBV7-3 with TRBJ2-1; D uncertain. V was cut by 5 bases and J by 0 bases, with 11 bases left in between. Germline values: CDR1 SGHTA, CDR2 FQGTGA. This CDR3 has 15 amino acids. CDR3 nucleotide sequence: TGTGCCAGCAGCACCGCGAGTAGCTCCTACAATGAGCAGTTCTTC. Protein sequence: CASSTASSSYNEQFF.

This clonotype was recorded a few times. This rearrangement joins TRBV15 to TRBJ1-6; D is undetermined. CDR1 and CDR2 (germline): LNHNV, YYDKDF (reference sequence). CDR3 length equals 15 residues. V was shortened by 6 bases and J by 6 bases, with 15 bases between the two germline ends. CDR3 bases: TGTGCCACCAGTCCACGGGGAGGTGGTAATTCACCCCTCCACTTT. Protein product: CATSPRGGGNSPLHF.

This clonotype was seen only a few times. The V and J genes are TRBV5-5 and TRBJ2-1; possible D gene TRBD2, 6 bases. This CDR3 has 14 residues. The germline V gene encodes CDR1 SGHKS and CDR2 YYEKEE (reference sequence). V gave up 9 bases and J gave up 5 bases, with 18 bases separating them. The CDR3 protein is CATAWTNSNNEQFF. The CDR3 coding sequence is TGTGCCACCGCTTGGACTAATTCTAACAATGAGCAGTTCTTC.

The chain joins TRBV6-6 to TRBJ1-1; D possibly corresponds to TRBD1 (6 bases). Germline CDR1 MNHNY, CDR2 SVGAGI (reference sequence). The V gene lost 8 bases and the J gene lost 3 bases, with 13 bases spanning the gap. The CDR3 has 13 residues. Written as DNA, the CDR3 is TGTGCCAGCGGGACAATCGCCTACACTGAAGCTTTCTTT. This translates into CASGTIAYTEAFF.

CDR3 coding DNA: TGTGCCAGTAGTGGAGGGACAGGCTACTACGAGCAGTACTTC. It codes for CASSGGTGYYEQYF. This sequence joins TRBV19 and TRBJ2-7; TRBD1 aligns across 8 bases. CDR3 length: 14 amino acids. CDR1 is LNHDA and CDR2 is SQIVND in the germline V gene (reference sequence). The trim removed 5 bases at V and 3 bases at J, leaving 6 bases unmatched. The complete variable domain, with remaining parts taken from reference TRBV19 and TRBJ2-7, reads DGGITQSPKYLFRKEGQNVTLSCEQNLNHDAMYWYRQDPGQGLRLIYYSQIVNDFQKGDIAEGYSVSREKKESFPLTVTSAQKNPTAFYLCASSGGTGYYEQYFGPGTRLTVT.

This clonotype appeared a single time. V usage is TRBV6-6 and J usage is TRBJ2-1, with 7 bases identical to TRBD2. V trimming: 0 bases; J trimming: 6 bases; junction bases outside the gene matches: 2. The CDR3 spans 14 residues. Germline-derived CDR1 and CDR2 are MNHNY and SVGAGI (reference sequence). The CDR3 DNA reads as TGTGCCAGCAGTTACTCGTCGGGGGGCAATGAGCAGTTCTTC. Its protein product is CASSYSSGGNEQFF.

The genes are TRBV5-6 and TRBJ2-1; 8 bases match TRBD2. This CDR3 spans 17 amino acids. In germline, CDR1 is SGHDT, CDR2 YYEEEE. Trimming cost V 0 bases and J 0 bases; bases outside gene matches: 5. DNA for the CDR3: TGTGCCAGCAGCTTGGCGGCGGGGGGTCGCTCCTACAATGAGCAGTTCTTC. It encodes CASSLAAGGRSYNEQFF. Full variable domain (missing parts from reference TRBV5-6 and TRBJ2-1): DAGVTQSPTHLIKTRGQQVTLRCSPKSGHDTVSWYQQALGQGPQFIFQYYEEEERQRGNFPDRFSGHQFPNYSSELNVNALLLGDSALYLCASSLAAGGRSYNEQFFGPGTRLTVL.

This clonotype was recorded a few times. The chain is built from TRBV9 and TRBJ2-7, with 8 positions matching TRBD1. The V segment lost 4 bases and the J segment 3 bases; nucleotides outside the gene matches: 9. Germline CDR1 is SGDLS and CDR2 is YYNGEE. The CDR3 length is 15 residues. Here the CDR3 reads CASSYTGTGVYEQYF. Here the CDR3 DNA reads TGTGCCAGCAGCTATACCGGGACAGGAGTCTACGAGCAGTACTTC. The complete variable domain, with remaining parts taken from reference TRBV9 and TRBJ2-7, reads DSGVTQTPKHLITATGQRVTLRCSPRSGDLSVYWYQQSLDQGLQFLIQYYNGEERAKGNILERFSAQQFPDLHSELNLSSLELGDSALYFCASSYTGTGVYEQYFGPGTRLTVT.